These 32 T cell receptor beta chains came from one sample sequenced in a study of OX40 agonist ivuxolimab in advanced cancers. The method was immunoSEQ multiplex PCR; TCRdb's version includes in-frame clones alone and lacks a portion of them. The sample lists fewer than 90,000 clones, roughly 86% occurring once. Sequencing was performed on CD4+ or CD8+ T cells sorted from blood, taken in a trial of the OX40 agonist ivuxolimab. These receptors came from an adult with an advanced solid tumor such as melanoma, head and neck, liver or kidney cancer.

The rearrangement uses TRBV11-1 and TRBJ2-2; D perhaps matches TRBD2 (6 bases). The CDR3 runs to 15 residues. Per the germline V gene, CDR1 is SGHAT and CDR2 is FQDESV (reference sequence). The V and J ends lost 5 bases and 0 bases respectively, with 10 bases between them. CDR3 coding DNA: TGTGCCAGCAGCCTACTAGCAACGAACACCGGGGAGCTGTTTTTT. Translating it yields CASSLLATNTGELFF.

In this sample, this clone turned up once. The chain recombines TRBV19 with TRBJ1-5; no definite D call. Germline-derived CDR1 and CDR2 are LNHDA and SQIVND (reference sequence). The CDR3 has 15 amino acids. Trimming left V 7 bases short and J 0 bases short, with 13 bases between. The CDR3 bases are TGTGCCAGTACCCCCCCCTTACCTAGCAATCAGCCCCAGCATTTT. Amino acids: CASTPPLPSNQPQHF. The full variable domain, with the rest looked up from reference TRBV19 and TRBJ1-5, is DGGITQSPKYLFRKEGQNVTLSCEQNLNHDAMYWYRQDPGQGLRLIYYSQIVNDFQKGDIAEGYSVSREKKESFPLTVTSAQKNPTAFYLCASTPPLPSNQPQHFGDGTRLSIL.

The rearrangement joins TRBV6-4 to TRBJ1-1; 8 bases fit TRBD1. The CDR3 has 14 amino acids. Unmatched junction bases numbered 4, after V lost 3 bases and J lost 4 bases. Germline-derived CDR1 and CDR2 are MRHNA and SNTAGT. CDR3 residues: CASSEQGAGTEAFF. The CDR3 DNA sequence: TGTGCCAGCAGTGAGCAGGGGGCTGGCACTGAAGCTTTCTTT.

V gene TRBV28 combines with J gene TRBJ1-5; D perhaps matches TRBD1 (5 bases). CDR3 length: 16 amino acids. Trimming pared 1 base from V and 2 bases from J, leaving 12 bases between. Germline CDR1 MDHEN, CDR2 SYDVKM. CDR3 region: CASSLYGGSGNQPQHF. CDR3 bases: TGTGCCAGCAGTTTATACGGGGGGTCGGGCAATCAGCCCCAGCATTTT.

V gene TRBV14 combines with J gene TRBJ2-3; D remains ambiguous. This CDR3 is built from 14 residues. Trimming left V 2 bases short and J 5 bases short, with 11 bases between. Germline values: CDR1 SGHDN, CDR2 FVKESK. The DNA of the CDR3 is TGTGCCAGCAGCCAATTGTCCTTACAAGATACGCAGTATTTT. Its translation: CASSQLSLQDTQYF. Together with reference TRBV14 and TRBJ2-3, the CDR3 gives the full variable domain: EAGVTQFPSHSVIEKGQTVTLRCDPISGHDNLYWYRRVMGKEIKFLLHFVKESKQDESGMPNNRFLAERTGGTYSTLKVQPAELEDSGVYFCASSQLSLQDTQYFGPGTRLTVL.

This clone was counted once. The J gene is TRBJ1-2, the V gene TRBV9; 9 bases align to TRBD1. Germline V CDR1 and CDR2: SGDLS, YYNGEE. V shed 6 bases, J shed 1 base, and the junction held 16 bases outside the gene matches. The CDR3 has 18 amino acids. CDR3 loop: CASNAGTGIVKDNYGYTF. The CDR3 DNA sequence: TGTGCCAGCAACGCCGGGACAGGGATAGTGAAAGATAACTATGGCTACACCTTC.

Written as DNA, the CDR3 is TGTGCCAGCACCCCGGCGGGGAATTCACCCCTCCACTTT. Amino acid sequence: CASTPAGNSPLHF. This rearrangement joins TRBV6-5 to TRBJ1-6; the D is unclear. Germline CDR1 reads MNHEY; CDR2 reads SVGAGI. The CDR3 has 13 residues. Trimming removed 7 bases from V and 7 bases from J, with 11 bases in between.

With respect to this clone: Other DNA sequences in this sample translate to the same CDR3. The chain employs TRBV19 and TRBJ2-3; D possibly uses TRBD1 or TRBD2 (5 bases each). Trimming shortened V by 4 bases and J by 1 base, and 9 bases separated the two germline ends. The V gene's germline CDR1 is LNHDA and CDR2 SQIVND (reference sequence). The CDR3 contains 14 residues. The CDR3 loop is CASSRGRGTDTQYF. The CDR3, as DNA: TGTGCCAGTAGTAGGGGACGCGGCACAGATACGCAGTATTTT.

In DNA, the CDR3 is TGTGCCAGTACCGTACCCTCGGTAGCGGGGGGACTTAAAAACATTCAGTACTTC. It translates to CASTVPSVAGGLKNIQYF. The chain has TRBV19 and TRBJ2-4; 10 bases are a match to TRBD2. The CDR3 spans 18 residues. Germline CDR1 LNHDA, CDR2 SQIVND (reference sequence). V lost 7 bases, J lost 4 bases, and 16 bases stayed unmatched.

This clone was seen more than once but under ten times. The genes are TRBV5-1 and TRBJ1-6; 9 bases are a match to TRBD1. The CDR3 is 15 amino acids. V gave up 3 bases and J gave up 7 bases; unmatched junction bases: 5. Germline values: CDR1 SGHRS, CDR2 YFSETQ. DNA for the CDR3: TGCGCCAGCAGCTGGGACAGGGTACCAAATTCACCCCTCCACTTT. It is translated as CASSWDRVPNSPLHF.

CDR3 amino acids: CASSLRGEETQYF. DNA of the CDR3: TGTGCCAGCAGCTTACGAGGAGAAGAGACCCAGTACTTC. The chain couples TRBV5-4 to TRBJ2-5; no clear D gene. CDR3 size: 13 residues. CDR1 and CDR2 (germline): SGHNT, YYREEE (reference sequence). Trimming stripped 2 bases from V and 3 bases from J, with 8 bases between.

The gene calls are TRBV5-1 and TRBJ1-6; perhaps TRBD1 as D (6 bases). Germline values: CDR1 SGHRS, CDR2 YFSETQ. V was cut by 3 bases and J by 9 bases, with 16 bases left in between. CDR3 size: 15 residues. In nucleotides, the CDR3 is TGCGCCAGCAGCTCCGGGACATCCTACCGTTCACCCCTCCACTTT. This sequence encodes CASSSGTSYRSPLHF.

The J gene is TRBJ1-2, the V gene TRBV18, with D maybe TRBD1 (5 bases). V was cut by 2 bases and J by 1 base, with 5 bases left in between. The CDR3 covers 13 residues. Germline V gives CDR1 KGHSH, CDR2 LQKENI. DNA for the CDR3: TGTGCCAGCTCACCAGGGGGTAACTATGGCTACACCTTC. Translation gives CASSPGGNYGYTF.

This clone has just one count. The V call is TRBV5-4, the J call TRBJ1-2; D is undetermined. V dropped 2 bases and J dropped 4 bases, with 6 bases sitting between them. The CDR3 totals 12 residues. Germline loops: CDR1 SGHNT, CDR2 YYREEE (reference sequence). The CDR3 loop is CASSFGSYGYTF. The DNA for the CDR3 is TGTGCCAGCAGCTTTGGGTCCTATGGCTACACCTTC.

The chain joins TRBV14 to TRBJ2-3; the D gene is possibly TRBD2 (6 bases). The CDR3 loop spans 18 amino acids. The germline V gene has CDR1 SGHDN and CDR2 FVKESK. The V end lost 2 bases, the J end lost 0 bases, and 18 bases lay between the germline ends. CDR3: CASSQSDSSGLSTDTQYF. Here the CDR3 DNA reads TGTGCCAGCAGCCAAAGTGACTCATCCGGACTAAGCACAGATACGCAGTATTTT.

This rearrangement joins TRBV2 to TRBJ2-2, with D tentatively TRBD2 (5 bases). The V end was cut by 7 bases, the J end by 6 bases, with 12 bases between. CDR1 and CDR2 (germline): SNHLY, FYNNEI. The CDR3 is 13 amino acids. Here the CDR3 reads CASNLEGPGELFF. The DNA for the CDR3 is TGTGCCAGCAATCTCGAGGGCCCCGGGGAGCTGTTTTTT.

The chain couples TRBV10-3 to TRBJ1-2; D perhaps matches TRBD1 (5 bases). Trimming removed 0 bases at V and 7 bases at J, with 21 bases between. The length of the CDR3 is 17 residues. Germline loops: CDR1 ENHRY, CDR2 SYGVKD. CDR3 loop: CAISESRDGLGVGGYTF. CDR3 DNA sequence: TGTGCCATCAGTGAGTCGCGGGACGGACTGGGGGTCGGTGGCTACACCTTC.

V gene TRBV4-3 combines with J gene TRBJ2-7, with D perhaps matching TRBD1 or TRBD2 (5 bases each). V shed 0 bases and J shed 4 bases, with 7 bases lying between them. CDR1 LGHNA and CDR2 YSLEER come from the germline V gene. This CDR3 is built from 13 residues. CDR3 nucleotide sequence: TGCGCCAGCAGCCAAGACAGGGAGTACGAGCAGTACTTC. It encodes CASSQDREYEQYF.

The chain's CDR3 is CAWKRGGAGTFYEQYF. The CDR3 DNA follows: TGTGCCTGGAAACGGGGCGGGGCCGGGACATTCTACGAGCAGTACTTC. The gene calls are TRBV30 and TRBJ2-7; tentatively, D is TRBD1 or TRBD2 (6 bases each). This CDR3 is 16 amino acids long. Per germline, CDR1 GTSNPN and CDR2 SVGIG (reference sequence). The V gene lost 4 bases and the J gene lost 3 bases, with 22 bases spanning the gap.

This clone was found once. The CDR3 DNA is TGTGCTAGTGGTATCGGGGGGACTGGGGCCAACGTCCTGACTTTC. Encoded protein: CASGIGGTGANVLTF. This chain links TRBV12-5 with TRBJ2-6, with 7 positions matching TRBD2. Germline V gives CDR1 LGHNT, CDR2 FRNRAP. The CDR3 is made up of 15 amino acids. Trimming cost V 5 bases and J 2 bases; bases outside gene matches: 3.

CDR3 DNA: TGTGCCAGTAGCCCACCCCTGCAGTGGGCCACCAAAAACATTCAGTACTTC. Protein product: CASSPPLQWATKNIQYF. The J gene is TRBJ2-4, the V gene TRBV19, with D hard to call. Germline V gene sequence: CDR1 LNHDA, CDR2 SQIVND (reference sequence). This CDR3 is built from 17 residues. V lost 6 bases, J lost 2 bases, and 20 bases lay in between.

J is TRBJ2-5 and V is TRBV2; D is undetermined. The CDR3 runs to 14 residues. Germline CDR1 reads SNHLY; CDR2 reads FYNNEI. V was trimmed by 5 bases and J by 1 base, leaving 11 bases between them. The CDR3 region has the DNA TGTGCCAGCAGTTACGACATGACCCAAGAGACCCAGTACTTC. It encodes CASSYDMTQETQYF.

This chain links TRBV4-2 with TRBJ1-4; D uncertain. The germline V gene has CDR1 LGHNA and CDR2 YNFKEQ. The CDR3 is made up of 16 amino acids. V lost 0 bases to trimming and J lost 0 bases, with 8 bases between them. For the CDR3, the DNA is TGTGCCAGCAGCCAAGATGGGAGTGCAACTAATGAAAAACTGTTTTTT. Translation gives CASSQDGSATNEKLFF.

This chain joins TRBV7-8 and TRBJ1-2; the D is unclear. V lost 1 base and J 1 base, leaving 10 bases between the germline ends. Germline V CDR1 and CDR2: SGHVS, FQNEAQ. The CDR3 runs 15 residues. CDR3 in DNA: TGTGCCAGCAGCTTAGAGGCCAGGAGTAACTATGGCTACACCTTC. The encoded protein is CASSLEARSNYGYTF.

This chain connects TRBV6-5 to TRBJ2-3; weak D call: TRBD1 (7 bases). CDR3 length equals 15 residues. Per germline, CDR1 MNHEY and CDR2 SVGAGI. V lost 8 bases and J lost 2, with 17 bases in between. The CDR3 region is CASSWRGQTTDTQYF. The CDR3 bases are TGTGCCAGCTCATGGAGGGGACAGACCACAGATACGCAGTATTTT.

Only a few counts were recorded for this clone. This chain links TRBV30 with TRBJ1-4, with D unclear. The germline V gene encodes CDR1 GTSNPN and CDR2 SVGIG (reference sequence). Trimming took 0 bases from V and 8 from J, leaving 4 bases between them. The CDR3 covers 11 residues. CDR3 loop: CAWSVEEKLFF. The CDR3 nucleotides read TGTGCCTGGAGTGTGGAGGAAAAACTGTTTTTT.

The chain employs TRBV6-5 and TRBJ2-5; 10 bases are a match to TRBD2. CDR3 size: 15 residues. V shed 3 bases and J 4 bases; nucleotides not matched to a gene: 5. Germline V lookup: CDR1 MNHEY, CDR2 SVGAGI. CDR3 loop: CASSYVLAGRETQYF. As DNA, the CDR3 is TGTGCCAGCAGTTATGTACTAGCGGGGCGAGAGACCCAGTACTTC.

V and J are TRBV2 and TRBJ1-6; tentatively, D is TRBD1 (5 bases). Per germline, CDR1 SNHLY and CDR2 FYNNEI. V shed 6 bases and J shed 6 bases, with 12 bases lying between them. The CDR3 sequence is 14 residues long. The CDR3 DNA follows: TGTGCCAGCAGGGGACGGACAAGTAATTCACCCCTCCACTTT. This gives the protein CASRGRTSNSPLHF.

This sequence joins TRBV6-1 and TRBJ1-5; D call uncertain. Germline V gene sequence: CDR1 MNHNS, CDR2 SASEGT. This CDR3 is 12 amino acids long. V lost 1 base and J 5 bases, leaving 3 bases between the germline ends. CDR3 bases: TGTGCCAGCAGTGAAGGAGATCAGCCCCAGCATTTT. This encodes CASSEGDQPQHF.

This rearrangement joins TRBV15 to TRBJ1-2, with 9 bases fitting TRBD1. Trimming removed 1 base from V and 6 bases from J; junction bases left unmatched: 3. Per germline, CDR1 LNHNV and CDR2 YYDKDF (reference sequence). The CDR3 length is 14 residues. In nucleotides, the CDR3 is TGTGCCACCAGCAGAGGGGGACAGGGCCATGGCTACACCTTC. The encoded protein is CATSRGGQGHGYTF.

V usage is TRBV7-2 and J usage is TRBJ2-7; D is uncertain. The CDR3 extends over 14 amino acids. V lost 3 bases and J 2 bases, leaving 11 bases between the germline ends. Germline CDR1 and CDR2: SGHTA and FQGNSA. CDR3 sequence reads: CASSFRTGPYEQYF. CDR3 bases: TGTGCCAGCAGCTTCCGGACGGGCCCCTACGAGCAGTACTTC.

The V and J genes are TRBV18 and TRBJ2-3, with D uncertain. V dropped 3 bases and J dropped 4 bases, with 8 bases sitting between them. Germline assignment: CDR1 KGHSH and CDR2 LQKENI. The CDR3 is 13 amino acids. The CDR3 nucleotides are TGTGCCAGCTCACCTACTATGGCAGATACGCAGTATTTT. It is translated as CASSPTMADTQYF.